This TCR beta chain was profiled in a study of Tregs in tolerant kidney transplant recipients. The CDR3 runs to 16 residues. In germline, CDR1 is SGDLS, CDR2 YYNGEE. V dropped 0 bases and J dropped 4 bases, with 17 bases sitting between them. Details on this clone: Antigen: not known.

Study observations and caveats: Antigen-driven expansion was suggested because donor-specific Tregs expanded more than all Tregs in tolerant patients. Findings come from small patient numbers and require larger validation.

Sequenced by immunoSEQ multiplex PCR; TCRdb stores in-frame clones only, minus some. This sample carries tens of thousands of clones, approximately 93% of them seen once, and the ten largest clones take roughly 1.7%. Related graft donors supplied nonmyeloablative bone marrow transplants, and mixed chimerism was transient. Thawed PBMCs were FACS-sorted into unstimulated CD4+CD25+CD127- regulatory T cells, CD4+CD25- non-regulatory cells, CD4 and CD8 cells. The rearrangement uses TRBV9 and TRBJ2-7, with D tentatively TRBD2 (6 bases). This specimen was CD4+ T cells from blood (PBMCs), taken 12 months after the transplant. The sequence was collected from a human patient who received a combined kidney and bone marrow transplant. Some T cells may be supplied by the graft donor. CDR3 loop: CASSVGLAGSGYEQYF. DNA of the CDR3: TGTGCCAGCAGCGTAGGTTTGGCAGGGAGCGGGTACGAGCAGTACTTC.